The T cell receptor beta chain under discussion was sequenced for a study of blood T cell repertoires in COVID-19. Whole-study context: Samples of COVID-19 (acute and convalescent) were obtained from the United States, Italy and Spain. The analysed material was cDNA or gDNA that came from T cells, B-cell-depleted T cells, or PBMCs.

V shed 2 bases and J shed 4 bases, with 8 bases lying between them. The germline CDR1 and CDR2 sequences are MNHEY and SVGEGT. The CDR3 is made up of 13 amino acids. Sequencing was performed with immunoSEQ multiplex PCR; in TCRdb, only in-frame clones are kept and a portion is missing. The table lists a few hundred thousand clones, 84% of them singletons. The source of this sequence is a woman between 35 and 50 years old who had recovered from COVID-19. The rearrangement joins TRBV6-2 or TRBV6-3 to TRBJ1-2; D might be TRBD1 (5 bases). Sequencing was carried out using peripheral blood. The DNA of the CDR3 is TGTGCCAGCAGTTACGGACAAGTCTATGGCTACACCTTC. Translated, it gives CASSYGQVYGYTF.